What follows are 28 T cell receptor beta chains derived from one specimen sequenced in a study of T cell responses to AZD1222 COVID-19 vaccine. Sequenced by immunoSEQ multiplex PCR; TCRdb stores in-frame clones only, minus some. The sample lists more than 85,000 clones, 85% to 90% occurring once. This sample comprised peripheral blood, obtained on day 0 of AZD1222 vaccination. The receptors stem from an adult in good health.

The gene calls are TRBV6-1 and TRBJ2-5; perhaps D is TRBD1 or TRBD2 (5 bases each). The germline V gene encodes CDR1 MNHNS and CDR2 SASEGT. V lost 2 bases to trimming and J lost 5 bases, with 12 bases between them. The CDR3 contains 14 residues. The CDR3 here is CASSEIRGAETQYF. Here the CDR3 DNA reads TGTGCCAGCAGTGAAATACGAGGGGCGGAGACCCAGTACTTC.

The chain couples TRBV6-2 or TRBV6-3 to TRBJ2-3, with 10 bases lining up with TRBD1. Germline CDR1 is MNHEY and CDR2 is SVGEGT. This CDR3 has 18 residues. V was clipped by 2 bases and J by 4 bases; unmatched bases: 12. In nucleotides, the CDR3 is TGTGCCAGCAGTTACCAACCGGGACAGGGGCTGAGGGCAGATACGCAGTATTTT. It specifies CASSYQPGQGLRADTQYF.

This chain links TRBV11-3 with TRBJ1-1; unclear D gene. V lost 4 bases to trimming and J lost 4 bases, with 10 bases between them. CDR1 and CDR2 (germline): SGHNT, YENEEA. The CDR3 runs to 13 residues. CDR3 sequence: CASSSAAGTEAFF. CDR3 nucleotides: TGTGCCAGCAGCTCAGCCGCGGGCACTGAAGCTTTCTTT. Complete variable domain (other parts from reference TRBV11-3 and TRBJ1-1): EAGVVQSPRYKIIEKKQPVAFWCNPISGHNTLYWYLQNLGQGPELLIRYENEEAVDDSQLPKDRFSAERLKGVDSTLKIQPAELGDSAVYLCASSSAAGTEAFFGQGTRLTVV.

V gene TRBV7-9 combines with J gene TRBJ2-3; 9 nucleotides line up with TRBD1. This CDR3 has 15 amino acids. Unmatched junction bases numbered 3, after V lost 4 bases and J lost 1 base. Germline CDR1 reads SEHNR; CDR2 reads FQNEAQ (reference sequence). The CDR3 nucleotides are TGTGCCAGCAGCTATTACAGGGGGCGCACAGATACGCAGTATTTT. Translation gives CASSYYRGRTDTQYF.

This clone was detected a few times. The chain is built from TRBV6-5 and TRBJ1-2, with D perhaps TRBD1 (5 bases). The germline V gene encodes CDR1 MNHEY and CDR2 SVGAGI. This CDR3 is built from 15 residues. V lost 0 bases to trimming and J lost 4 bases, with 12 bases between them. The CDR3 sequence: CASSYSSSGTYGYTF. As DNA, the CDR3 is TGTGCCAGCAGTTACTCGAGTTCAGGGACCTATGGCTACACCTTC.

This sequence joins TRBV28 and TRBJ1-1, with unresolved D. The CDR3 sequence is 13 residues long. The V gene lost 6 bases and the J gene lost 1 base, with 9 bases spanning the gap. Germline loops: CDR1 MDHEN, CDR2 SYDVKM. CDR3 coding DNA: TGTGCCAGCAGCCGGACCACGAACACTGAAGCTTTCTTT. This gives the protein CASSRTTNTEAFF.

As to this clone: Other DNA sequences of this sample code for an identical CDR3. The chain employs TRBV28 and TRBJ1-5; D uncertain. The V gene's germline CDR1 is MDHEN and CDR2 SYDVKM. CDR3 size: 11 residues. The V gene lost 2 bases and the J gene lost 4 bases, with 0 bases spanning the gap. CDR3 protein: CASSLNQPQHF. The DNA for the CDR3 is TGTGCCAGCAGTTTAAATCAGCCCCAGCATTTT. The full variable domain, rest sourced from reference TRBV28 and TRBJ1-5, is DVKVTQSSRYLVKRTGEKVFLECVQDMDHENMFWYRQDPGLGLRLIYFSYDVKMKEKGDIPEGYSVSREKKERFSLILESASTNQTSMYLCASSLNQPQHFGDGTRLSIL.

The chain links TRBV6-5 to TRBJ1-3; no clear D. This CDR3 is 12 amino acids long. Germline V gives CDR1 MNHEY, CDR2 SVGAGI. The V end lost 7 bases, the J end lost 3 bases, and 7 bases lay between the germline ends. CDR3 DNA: TGTGCCAGCATTGGGGATGGAAACACCATATATTTT. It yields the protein CASIGDGNTIYF.

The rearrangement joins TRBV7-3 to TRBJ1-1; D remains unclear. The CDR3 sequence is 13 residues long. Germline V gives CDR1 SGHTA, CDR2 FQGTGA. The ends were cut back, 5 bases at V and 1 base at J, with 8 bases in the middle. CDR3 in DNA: TGTGCCAGCAGCACCCAGAAGAACACTGAAGCTTTCTTT. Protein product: CASSTQKNTEAFF. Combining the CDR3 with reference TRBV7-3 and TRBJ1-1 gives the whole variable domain GAGVSQTPSNKVTEKGKYVELRCDPISGHTALYWYRQSLGQGPEFLIYFQGTGAADDSGLPNDRFFAVRPEGSVSTLKIQRTERGDSAVYLCASSTQKNTEAFFGQGTRLTVV.

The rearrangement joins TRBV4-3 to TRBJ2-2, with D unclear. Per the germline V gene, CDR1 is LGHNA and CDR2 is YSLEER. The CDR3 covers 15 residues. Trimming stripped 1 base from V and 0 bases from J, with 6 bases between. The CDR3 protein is CASSQGPTNTGELFF. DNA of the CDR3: TGCGCCAGCAGCCAAGGACCGACGAACACCGGGGAGCTGTTTTTT.

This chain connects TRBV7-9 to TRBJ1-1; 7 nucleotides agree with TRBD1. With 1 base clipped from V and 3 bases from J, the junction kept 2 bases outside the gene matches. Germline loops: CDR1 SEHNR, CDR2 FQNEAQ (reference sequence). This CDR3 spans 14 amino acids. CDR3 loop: CASSLVGTDTEAFF. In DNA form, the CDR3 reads TGTGCCAGCAGCTTAGTAGGGACAGACACTGAAGCTTTCTTT.

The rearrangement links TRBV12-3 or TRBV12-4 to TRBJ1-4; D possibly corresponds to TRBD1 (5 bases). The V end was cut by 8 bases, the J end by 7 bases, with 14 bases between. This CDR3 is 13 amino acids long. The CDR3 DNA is TGTGCCAGCGGTTCTCAGGGCGGTGAAAAACTGTTTTTT. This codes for CASGSQGGEKLFF.

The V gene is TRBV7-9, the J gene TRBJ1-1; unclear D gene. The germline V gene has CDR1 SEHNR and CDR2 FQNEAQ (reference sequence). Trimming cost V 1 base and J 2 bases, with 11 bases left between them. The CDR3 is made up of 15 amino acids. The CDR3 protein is CASSLDGHLNTEAFF. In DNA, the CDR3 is TGTGCCAGCAGCTTAGATGGGCACCTTAACACTGAAGCTTTCTTT.

As DNA, the CDR3 is TGTGCCAGCAGCCAAGATACGTGGGACACTGAAGCTTTCTTT. It specifies CASSQDTWDTEAFF. The gene calls are TRBV14 and TRBJ1-1; D gene unclear. CDR1 is SGHDN and CDR2 is FVKESK in the germline V gene. CDR3 length equals 14 residues. V gave up 0 bases and J gave up 3 bases, with 8 bases separating them.

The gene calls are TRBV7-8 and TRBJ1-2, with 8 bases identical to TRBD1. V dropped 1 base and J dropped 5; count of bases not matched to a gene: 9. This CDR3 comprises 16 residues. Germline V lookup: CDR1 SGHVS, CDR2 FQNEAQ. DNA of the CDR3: TGTGCCAGCAGCTTAGAAGGACAGGGTTTAGGGTATGGCTACACCTTC. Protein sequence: CASSLEGQGLGYGYTF.

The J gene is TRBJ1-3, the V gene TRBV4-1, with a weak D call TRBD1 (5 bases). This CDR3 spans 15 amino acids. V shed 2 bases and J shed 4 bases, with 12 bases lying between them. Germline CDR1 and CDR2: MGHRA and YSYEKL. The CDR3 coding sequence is TGCGCCAGCAGCCAACGTCGACAGTCCGGAAACACCATATATTTT. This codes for CASSQRRQSGNTIYF.

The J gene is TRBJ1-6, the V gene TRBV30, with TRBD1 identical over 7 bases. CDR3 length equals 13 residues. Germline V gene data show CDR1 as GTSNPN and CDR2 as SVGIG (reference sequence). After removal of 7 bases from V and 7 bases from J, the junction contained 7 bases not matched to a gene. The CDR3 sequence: CAYRDRQNSPLHF. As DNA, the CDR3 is TGTGCCTACCGGGACAGACAAAATTCACCCCTCCACTTT.

The CDR3 region is CASRDRDRVSYEQYF. In DNA, the CDR3 is TGCGCCAGCAGAGACCGGGACAGGGTTTCCTACGAGCAGTACTTC. V usage is TRBV10-2 and J usage is TRBJ2-7; 9 nucleotides align to TRBD1. Germline assignment: CDR1 WSHSY and CDR2 SAAADI. Trimming took 6 bases from V and 1 from J; bases not matched to a gene: 7. The CDR3 loop spans 15 amino acids.

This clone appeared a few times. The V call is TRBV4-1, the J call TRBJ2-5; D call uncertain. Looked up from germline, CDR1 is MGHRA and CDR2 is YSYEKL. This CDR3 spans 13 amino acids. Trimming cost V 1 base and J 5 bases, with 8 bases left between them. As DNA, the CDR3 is TGCGCCAGCAGCCAAGTCCATAAGGAGACCCAGTACTTC. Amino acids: CASSQVHKETQYF.

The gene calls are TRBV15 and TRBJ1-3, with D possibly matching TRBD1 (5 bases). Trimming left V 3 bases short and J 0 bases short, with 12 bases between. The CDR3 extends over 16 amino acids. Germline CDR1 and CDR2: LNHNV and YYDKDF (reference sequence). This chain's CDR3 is CATSSHGTASGNTIYF. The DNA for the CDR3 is TGTGCCACCAGCAGTCACGGGACGGCCTCTGGAAACACCATATATTTT.

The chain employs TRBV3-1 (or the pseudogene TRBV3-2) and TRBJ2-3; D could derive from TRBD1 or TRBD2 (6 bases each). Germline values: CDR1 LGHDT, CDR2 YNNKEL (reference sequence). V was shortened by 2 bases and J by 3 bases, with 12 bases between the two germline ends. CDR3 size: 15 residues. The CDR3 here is CASSQPRGETDTQYF. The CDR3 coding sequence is TGTGCCAGCAGCCAACCAAGGGGGGAAACAGATACGCAGTATTTT.

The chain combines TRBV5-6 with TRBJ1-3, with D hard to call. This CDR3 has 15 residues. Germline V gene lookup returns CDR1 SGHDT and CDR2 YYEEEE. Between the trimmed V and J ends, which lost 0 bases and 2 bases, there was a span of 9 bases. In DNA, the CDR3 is TGTGCCAGCAGCTTGGGGGTATTGACTGGAAACACCATATATTTT. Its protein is CASSLGVLTGNTIYF.

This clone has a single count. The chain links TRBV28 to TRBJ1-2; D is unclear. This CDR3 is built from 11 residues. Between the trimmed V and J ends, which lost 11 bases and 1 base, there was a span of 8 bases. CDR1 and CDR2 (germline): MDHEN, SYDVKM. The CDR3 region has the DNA TGTGCCCTCCGAGGTAACTATGGCTACACCTTC. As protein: CALRGNYGYTF.

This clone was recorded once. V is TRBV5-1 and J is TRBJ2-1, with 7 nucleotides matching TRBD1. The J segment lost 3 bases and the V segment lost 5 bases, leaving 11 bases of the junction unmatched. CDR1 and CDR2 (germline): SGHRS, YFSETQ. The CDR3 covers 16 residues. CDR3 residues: CASRKNQGQNYNEQFF. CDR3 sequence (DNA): TGCGCCAGCAGGAAAAACCAGGGACAGAACTACAATGAGCAGTTCTTC.

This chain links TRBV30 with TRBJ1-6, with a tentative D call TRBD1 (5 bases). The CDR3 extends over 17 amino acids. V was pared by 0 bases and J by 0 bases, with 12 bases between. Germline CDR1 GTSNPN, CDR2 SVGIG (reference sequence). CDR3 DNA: TGTGCCTGGAGTGTACTGGCAGGGAGCTCCTATAATTCACCCCTCCACTTT. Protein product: CAWSVLAGSSYNSPLHF.

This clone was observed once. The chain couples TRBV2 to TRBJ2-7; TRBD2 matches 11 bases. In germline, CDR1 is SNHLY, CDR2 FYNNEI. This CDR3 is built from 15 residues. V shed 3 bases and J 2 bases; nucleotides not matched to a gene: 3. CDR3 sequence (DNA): TGTGCCAGCAGTGATATAGCGGGGGGGACCTACGAGCAGTACTTC. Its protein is CASSDIAGGTYEQYF.

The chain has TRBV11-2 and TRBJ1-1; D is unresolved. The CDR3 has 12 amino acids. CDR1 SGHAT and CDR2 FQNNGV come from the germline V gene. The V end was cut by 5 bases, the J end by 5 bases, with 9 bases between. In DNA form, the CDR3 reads TGTGCCAGCAGCCCGTCAGGAACTGAAGCTTTCTTT. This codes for CASSPSGTEAFF.

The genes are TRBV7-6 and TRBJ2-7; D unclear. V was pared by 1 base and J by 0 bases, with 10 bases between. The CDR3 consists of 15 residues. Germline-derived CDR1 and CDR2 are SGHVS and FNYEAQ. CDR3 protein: CASSLGSTSSYEQYF. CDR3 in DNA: TGTGCCAGCAGCTTAGGTTCCACGAGCTCCTACGAGCAGTACTTC.